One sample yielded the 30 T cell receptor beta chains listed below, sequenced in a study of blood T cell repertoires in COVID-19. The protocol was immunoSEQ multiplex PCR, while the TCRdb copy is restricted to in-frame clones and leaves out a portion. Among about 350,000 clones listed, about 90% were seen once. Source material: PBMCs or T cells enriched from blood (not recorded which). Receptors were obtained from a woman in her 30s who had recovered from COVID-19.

CDR3 in amino acids: CASSQVLTQETQYF. The CDR3 DNA reads TGTGCCAGCAGCCAAGTTCTGACTCAAGAGACCCAGTACTTC. The J gene is TRBJ2-5, the V gene TRBV14; the D is unclear. Germline V lookup: CDR1 SGHDN, CDR2 FVKESK. V was clipped by 1 base and J by 2 bases, with 8 bases between them. The CDR3 has 14 amino acids.

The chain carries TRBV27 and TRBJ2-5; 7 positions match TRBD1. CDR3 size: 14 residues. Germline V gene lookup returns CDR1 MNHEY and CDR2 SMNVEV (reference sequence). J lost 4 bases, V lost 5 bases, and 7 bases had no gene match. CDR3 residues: CASSTWTGGETQYF. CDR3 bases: TGTGCCAGCAGTACTTGGACAGGAGGAGAGACCCAGTACTTC.

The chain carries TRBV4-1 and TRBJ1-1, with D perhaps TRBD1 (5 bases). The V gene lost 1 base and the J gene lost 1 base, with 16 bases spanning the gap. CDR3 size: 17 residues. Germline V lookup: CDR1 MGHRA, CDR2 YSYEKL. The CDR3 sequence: CASSQGWGGTTNTEAFF. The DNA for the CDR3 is TGCGCCAGCAGCCAAGGTTGGGGGGGGACTACGAACACTGAAGCTTTCTTT.

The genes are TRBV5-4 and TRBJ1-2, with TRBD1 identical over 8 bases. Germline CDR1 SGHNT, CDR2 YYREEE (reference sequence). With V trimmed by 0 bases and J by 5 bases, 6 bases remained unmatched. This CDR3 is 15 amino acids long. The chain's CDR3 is CASSLVAGGGYGYTF. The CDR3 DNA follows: TGTGCCAGCAGCTTGGTGGCAGGGGGCGGTTATGGCTACACCTTC. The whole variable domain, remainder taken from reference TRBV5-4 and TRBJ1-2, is ETGVTQSPTHLIKTRGQQVTLRCSSQSGHNTVSWYQQALGQGPQFIFQYYREEENGRGNFPPRFSGLQFPNYSSELNVNALELDDSALYLCASSLVAGGGYGYTFGSGTRLTVV.

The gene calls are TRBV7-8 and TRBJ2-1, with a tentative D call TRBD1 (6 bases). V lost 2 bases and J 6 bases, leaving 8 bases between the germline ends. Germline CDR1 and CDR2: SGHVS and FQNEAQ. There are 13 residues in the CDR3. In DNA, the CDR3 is TGTGCCAGCAGCTTAACAGGGTCCAATGAGCAGTTCTTC. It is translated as CASSLTGSNEQFF.

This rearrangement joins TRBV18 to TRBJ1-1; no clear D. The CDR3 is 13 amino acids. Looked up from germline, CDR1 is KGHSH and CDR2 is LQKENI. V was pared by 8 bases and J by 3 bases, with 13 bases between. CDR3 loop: CASTTAVDTEAFF. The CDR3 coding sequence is TGTGCCAGCACCACAGCCGTTGACACTGAAGCTTTCTTT.

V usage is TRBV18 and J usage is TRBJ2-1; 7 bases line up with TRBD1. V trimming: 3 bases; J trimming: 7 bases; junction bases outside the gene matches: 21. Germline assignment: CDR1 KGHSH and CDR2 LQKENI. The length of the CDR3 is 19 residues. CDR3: CASSPLLLDRAGEDNEQFF. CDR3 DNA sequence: TGTGCCAGCTCACCGTTACTTCTCGACAGGGCAGGAGAGGATAATGAGCAGTTCTTC.

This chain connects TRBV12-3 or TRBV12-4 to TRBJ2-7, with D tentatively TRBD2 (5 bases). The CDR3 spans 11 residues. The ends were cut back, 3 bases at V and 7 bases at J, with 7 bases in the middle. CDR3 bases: TGTGCCAGCAGTTTCGGGGTTGAGCAGTACTTC. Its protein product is CASSFGVEQYF.

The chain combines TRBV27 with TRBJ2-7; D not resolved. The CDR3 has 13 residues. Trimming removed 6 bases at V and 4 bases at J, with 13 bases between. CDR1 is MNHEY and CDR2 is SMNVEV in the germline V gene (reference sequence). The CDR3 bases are TGTGCCAGCAGGTCTCAGGCGAATTACGAGCAGTACTTC. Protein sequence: CASRSQANYEQYF.

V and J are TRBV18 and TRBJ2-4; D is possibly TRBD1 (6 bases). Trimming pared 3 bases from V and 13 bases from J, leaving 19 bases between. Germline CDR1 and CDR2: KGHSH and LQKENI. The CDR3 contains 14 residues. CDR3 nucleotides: TGTGCCAGCTCACCGGACCTGGACAGAAACCACCAGTACTTC. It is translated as CASSPDLDRNHQYF.

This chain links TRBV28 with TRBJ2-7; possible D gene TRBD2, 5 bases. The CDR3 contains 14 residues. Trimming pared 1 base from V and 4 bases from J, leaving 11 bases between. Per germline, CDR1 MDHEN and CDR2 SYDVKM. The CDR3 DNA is TGTGCCAGCAGTTTATCGGGAATGGGGTACGAGCAGTACTTC. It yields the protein CASSLSGMGYEQYF.

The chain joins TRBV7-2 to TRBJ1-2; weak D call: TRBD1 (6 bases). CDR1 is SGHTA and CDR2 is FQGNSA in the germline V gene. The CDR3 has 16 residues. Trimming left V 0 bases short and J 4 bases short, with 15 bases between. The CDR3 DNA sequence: TGTGCCAGCAGCTTAGCGCGGGGGGGCGGTATCTATGGCTACACCTTC. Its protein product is CASSLARGGGIYGYTF.

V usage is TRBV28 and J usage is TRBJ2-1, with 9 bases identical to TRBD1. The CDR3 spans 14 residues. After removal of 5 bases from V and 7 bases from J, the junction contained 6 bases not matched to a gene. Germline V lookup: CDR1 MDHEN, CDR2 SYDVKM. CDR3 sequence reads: CASSEDRGSNEQFF. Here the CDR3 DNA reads TGTGCCAGCAGTGAGGACAGGGGATCGAATGAGCAGTTCTTC.

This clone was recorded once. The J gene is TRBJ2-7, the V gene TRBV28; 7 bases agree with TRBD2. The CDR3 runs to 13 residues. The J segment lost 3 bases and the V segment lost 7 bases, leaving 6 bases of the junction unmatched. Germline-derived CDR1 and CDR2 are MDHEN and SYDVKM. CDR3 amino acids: CASNQGGGYEQYF. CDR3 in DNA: TGTGCCAGCAATCAAGGCGGGGGCTACGAGCAGTACTTC.

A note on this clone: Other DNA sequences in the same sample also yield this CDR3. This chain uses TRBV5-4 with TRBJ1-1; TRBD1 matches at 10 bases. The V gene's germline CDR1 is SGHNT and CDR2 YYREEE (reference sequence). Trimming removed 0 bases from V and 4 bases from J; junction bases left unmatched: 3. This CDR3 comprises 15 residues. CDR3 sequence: CASSLGDRGRTEAFF. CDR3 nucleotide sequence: TGTGCCAGCAGCTTGGGGGACAGGGGCCGCACTGAAGCTTTCTTT.

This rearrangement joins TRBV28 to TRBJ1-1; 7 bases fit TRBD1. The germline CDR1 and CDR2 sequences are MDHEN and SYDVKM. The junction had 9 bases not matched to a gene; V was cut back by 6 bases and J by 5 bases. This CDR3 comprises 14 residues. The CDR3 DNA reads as TGTGCCAGCAGCTTTGGACAGGTCGGGACTGAAGCTTTCTTT. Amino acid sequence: CASSFGQVGTEAFF. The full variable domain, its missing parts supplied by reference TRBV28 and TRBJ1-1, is DVKVTQSSRYLVKRTGEKVFLECVQDMDHENMFWYRQDPGLGLRLIYFSYDVKMKEKGDIPEGYSVSREKKERFSLILESASTNQTSMYLCASSFGQVGTEAFFGQGTRLTVV.

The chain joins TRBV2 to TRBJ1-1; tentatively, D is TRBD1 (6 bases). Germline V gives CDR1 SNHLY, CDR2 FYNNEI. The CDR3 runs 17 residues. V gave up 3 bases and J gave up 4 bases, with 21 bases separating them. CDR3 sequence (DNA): TGTGCCAGCAGTGAGTGGGGGGGCGGTGCGGGTCGCACTGAAGCTTTCTTT. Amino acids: CASSEWGGGAGRTEAFF. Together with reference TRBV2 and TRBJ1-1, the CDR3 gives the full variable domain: EPEVTQTPSHQVTQMGQEVILRCVPISNHLYFYWYRQILGQKVEFLVSFYNNEISEKSEIFDDQFSVERPDGSNFTLKIRSTKLEDSAMYFCASSEWGGGAGRTEAFFGQGTRLTVV.

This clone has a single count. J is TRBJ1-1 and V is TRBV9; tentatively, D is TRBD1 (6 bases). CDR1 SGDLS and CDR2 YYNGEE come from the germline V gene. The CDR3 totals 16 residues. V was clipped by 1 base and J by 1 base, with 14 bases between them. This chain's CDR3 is CASSVHRDHGNTEAFF. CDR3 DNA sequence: TGTGCCAGCAGCGTACACAGGGATCACGGGAACACTGAAGCTTTCTTT. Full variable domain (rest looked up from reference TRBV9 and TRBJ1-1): DSGVTQTPKHLITATGQRVTLRCSPRSGDLSVYWYQQSLDQGLQFLIQYYNGEERAKGNILERFSAQQFPDLHSELNLSSLELGDSALYFCASSVHRDHGNTEAFFGQGTRLTVV.

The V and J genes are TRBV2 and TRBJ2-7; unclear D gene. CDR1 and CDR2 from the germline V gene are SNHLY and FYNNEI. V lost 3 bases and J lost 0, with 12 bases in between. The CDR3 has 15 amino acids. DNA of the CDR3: TGTGCCAGCAGTGACGAGCTTTTGAGCTCCTACGAGCAGTACTTC. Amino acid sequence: CASSDELLSSYEQYF.

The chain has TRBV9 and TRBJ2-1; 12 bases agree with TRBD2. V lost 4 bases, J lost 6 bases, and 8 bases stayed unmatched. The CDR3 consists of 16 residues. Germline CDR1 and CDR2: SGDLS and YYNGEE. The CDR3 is CASSPFGLAGLNEQFF. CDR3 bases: TGTGCCAGCAGCCCATTTGGACTAGCGGGACTCAATGAGCAGTTCTTC.

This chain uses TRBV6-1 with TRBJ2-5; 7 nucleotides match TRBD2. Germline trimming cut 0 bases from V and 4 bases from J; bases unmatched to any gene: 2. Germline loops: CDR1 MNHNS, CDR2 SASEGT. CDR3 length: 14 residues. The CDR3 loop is CASSEAAGPETQYF. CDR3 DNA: TGTGCCAGCAGTGAAGCAGCGGGGCCAGAGACCCAGTACTTC.

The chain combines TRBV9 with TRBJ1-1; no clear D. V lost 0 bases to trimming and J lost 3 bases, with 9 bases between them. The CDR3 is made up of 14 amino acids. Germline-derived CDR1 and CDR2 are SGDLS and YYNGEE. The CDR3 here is CASSVAPGYTEAFF. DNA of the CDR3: TGTGCCAGCAGCGTAGCTCCGGGTTACACTGAAGCTTTCTTT.

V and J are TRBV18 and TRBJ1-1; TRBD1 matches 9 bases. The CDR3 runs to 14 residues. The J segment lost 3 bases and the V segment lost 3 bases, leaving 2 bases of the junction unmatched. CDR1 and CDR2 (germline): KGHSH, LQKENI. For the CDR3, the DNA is TGTGCCAGCTCACCGGGACAGGGCTACACTGAAGCTTTCTTT. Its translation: CASSPGQGYTEAFF.

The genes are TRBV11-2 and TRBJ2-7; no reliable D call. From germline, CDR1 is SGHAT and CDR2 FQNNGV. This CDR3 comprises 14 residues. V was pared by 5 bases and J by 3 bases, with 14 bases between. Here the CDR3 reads CASSPVYGRYEQYF. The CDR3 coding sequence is TGTGCCAGCAGCCCGGTTTATGGTCGCTACGAGCAGTACTTC.

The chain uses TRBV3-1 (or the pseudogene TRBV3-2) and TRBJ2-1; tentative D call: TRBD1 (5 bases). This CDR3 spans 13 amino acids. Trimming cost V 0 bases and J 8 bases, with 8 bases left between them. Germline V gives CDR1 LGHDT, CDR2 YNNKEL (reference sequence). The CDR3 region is CASSQEGLHEQFF. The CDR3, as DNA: TGTGCCAGCAGCCAAGAGGGGCTCCATGAGCAGTTCTTC.

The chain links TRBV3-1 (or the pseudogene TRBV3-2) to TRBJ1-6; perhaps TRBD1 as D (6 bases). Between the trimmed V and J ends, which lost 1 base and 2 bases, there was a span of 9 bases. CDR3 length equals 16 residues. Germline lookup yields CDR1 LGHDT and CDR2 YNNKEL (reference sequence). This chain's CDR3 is CASSQAGGTYNSPLHF. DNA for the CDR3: TGTGCCAGCAGCCAAGCGGGGGGCACCTATAATTCACCCCTCCACTTT.

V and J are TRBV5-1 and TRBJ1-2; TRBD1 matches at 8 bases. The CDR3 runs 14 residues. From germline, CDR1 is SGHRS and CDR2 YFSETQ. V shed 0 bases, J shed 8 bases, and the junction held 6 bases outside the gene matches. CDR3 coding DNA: TGCGCCAGCAGCTTGGGGACAGGGCTCTCGGGCTACACCTTC. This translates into CASSLGTGLSGYTF.

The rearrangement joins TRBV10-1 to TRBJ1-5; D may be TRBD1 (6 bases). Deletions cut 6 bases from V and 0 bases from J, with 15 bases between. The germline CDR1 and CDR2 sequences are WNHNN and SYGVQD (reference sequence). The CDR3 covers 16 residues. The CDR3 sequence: CASSAGARYSNQPQHF. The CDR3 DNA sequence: TGCGCCAGCAGCGCAGGGGCCCGATATAGCAATCAGCCCCAGCATTTT.

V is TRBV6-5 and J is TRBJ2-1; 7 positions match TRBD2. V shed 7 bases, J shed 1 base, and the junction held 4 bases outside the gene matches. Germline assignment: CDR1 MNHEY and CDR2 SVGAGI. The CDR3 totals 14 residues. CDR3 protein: CASNGGESYNEQFF. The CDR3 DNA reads TGTGCCAGCAATGGGGGGGAGTCCTACAATGAGCAGTTCTTC.

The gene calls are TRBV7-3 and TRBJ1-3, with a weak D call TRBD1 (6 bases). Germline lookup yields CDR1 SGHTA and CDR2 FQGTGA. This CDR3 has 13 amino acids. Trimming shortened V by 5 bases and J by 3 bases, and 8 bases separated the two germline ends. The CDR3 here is CASSTGNGNTIYF. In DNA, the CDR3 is TGTGCCAGCAGCACAGGGAATGGAAACACCATATATTTT. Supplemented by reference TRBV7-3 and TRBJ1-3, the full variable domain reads GAGVSQTPSNKVTEKGKYVELRCDPISGHTALYWYRQSLGQGPEFLIYFQGTGAADDSGLPNDRFFAVRPEGSVSTLKIQRTERGDSAVYLCASSTGNGNTIYFGEGSWLTVV.